Each of the 18 T cell receptor beta chains below was sequenced from the same sample in a study of Ad26.COV2.S vaccination and SARS-CoV-2 variants. Noted treatment: 15 to 20 received Ad26.COV2.S at low or high dose, single or two shots; about 5 received placebo; per-sample allocation not given. The samples were gathered on day 63 after the first injection of vaccine or placebo. The protocol was immunoSEQ multiplex PCR, while the TCRdb copy is restricted to in-frame clones and leaves out a portion. The repertoire holds 300,000 to 400,000 clones, with roughly nine tenths as singletons. The sequenced sample was peripheral blood, obtained in a trial of Ad26.COV2.S vaccine versus placebo. These receptors came from a person between 18 and 65 years old who received the Ad26.COV2.S COVID-19 vaccine or a placebo.

This chain uses TRBV27 with TRBJ2-5; D is uncertain. Trimming stripped 5 bases from V and 0 bases from J, with 10 bases between. The CDR3 has 14 amino acids. Germline V gives CDR1 MNHEY, CDR2 SMNVEV (reference sequence). CDR3 region: CASSVDPYQETQYF. CDR3 nucleotide sequence: TGTGCCAGCAGTGTCGACCCGTACCAAGAGACCCAGTACTTC.

The rearrangement uses TRBV9 and TRBJ2-3; perhaps TRBD1 as D (7 bases). The CDR3 has 15 amino acids. V was clipped by 5 bases and J by 0 bases, with 13 bases between them. Germline CDR1 reads SGDLS; CDR2 reads YYNGEE. The CDR3 is CASRSRGASTDTQYF. Here the CDR3 DNA reads TGTGCCAGCAGGTCCAGGGGGGCCAGCACAGATACGCAGTATTTT.

The V and J genes are TRBV9 and TRBJ1-1, with TRBD1 identical over 7 bases. The CDR3 has 14 residues. CDR1 is SGDLS and CDR2 is YYNGEE in the germline V gene. After removal of 5 bases from V and 3 bases from J, the junction contained 7 bases not matched to a gene. CDR3 nucleotides: TGTGCCAGCAGTCCGGGACAGTATCACACTGAAGCTTTCTTT. Translated: CASSPGQYHTEAFF. The complete variable domain, with remaining parts taken from reference TRBV9 and TRBJ1-1, reads DSGVTQTPKHLITATGQRVTLRCSPRSGDLSVYWYQQSLDQGLQFLIQYYNGEERAKGNILERFSAQQFPDLHSELNLSSLELGDSALYFCASSPGQYHTEAFFGQGTRLTVV.

This chain joins TRBV7-3 and TRBJ1-2; no clear D. Trimming took 2 bases from V and 2 from J, leaving 15 bases between them. CDR1 SGHTA and CDR2 FQGTGA come from the germline V gene. The CDR3 is 16 amino acids. The CDR3 is CASSLGFRRGNYGYTF. The CDR3 region has the DNA TGTGCCAGCAGCTTAGGGTTTCGTCGGGGAAACTATGGCTACACCTTC.

The chain links TRBV6-2 or TRBV6-3 to TRBJ1-1; D perhaps matches TRBD1 (5 bases). V was cut by 6 bases and J by 8 bases, with 10 bases left in between. The CDR3 extends over 11 amino acids. Germline lookup yields CDR1 MNHEY and CDR2 SVGEGT. CDR3 in DNA: TGTGCCAGCAGCCTCGACAGAGAAGCTTTCTTT. Amino acid sequence: CASSLDREAFF.

The chain has TRBV5-8 and TRBJ1-2; 7 nucleotides line up with TRBD1. This CDR3 comprises 15 residues. The V gene's germline CDR1 is SGHTS and CDR2 YDEGEE. After removal of 7 bases from V and 4 bases from J, the junction contained 13 bases not matched to a gene. The CDR3 DNA is TGTGCCAGCCGAACTAACAGGGGCTGGCGCTATGGCTACACCTTC. Translation: CASRTNRGWRYGYTF.

The chain links TRBV6-5 to TRBJ2-4; the D gene is possibly TRBD2 (5 bases). V gave up 0 bases and J gave up 1 base, with 10 bases separating them. Germline V gene lookup returns CDR1 MNHEY and CDR2 SVGAGI. The CDR3 loop spans 16 amino acids. The CDR3 region is CASSYSYGEAKNIQYF. The CDR3 DNA reads TGTGCCAGCAGTTACTCGTACGGGGAGGCCAAAAACATTCAGTACTTC.

As concerns this clone: One end of the junction does not line up with germline, which may come from a read error. The chain recombines TRBV30 with TRBJ1-6; D ambiguous. Per the germline V gene, CDR1 is GTSNPN and CDR2 is SVGIG (reference sequence). This CDR3 region has 13 residues. The CDR3 DNA reads as TGTGCCCGGAGGAACTCCTATAATTCACCCCTCCACTTT. It is translated as CARRNSYNSPLHF.

The chain has TRBV6-6 and TRBJ2-2, with D perhaps TRBD1 (6 bases). Germline V lookup: CDR1 MNHNY, CDR2 SVGAGI (reference sequence). The CDR3 runs 14 residues. Trimming removed 6 bases from V and 5 bases from J, with 13 bases in between. The CDR3 here is CASRPGQATGELFF. CDR3 nucleotide sequence: TGTGCCAGCAGGCCGGGACAAGCAACCGGGGAGCTGTTTTTT.

V is TRBV7-9 and J is TRBJ1-2, with no clear D. The CDR3 loop spans 13 amino acids. With 4 bases removed from V and 4 bases from J, the gap between germline ends came to 10 bases. CDR1 and CDR2 (germline): SEHNR, FQNEAQ (reference sequence). In DNA, the CDR3 is TGTGCCAGCAGCTCACCGAGGGTCTATGGCTACACCTTC. It specifies CASSSPRVYGYTF. Full variable domain (missing parts from reference TRBV7-9 and TRBJ1-2): DTGVSQNPRHKITKRGQNVTFRCDPISEHNRLYWYRQTLGQGPEFLTYFQNEAQLEKSRLLSDRFSAERPKGSFSTLEIQRTEQGDSAMYLCASSSPRVYGYTFGSGTRLTVV.

The rearrangement uses TRBV5-1 and TRBJ2-2, with D maybe TRBD1 (6 bases). Trimming shortened V by 3 bases and J by 0 bases, and 9 bases separated the two germline ends. Per the germline V gene, CDR1 is SGHRS and CDR2 is YFSETQ. The CDR3 runs to 15 residues. The CDR3, as DNA: TGCGCCAGCAGCTACAGGGCCGCGAACACCGGGGAGCTGTTTTTT. It translates to CASSYRAANTGELFF.

The V and J genes are TRBV19 and TRBJ1-2; D is uncertain. Trimming pared 7 bases from V and 0 bases from J, leaving 24 bases between. Germline V CDR1 and CDR2: LNHDA, SQIVND (reference sequence). The CDR3 covers 18 residues. The CDR3 DNA follows: TGTGCCAGTAAATTCACCGTCTTAGTCCGAGATGCTAACTATGGCTACACCTTC. It translates to CASKFTVLVRDANYGYTF.

The gene calls are TRBV10-3 and TRBJ1-2; TRBD1 matches at 9 bases. CDR1 ENHRY and CDR2 SYGVKD come from the germline V gene. The junction had 11 bases not matched to a gene; V was cut back by 4 bases and J by 8 bases. This CDR3 spans 15 amino acids. CDR3 coding DNA: TGTGCCATCAGTGGGGCGGGACAGGGAGGATACGGCTACACCTTC. This sequence encodes CAISGAGQGGYGYTF.

J is TRBJ1-1 and V is TRBV7-8; 7 nucleotides match TRBD1. This CDR3 region has 15 residues. Germline V lookup: CDR1 SGHVS, CDR2 FQNEAQ. The V and J ends lost 8 bases and 1 base, in that order; junction bases with no gene match: 10. CDR3 loop: CASGPPTGWNTEAFF. The CDR3 nucleotides read TGTGCCAGCGGCCCCCCGACAGGGTGGAACACTGAAGCTTTCTTT.

The chain has TRBV4-2 and TRBJ2-2; D is ambiguous. This CDR3 spans 15 amino acids. CDR1 and CDR2 from the germline V gene are LGHNA and YNFKEQ. V lost 4 bases and J 0 bases, leaving 9 bases between the germline ends. The CDR3 bases are TGTGCCAGCAGCCCTTCACACGCGAACACCGGGGAGCTGTTTTTT. It translates to CASSPSHANTGELFF.

The gene calls are TRBV7-2 and TRBJ1-3; 7 bases line up with TRBD1. The CDR3 is made up of 17 amino acids. The V and J ends lost 4 bases and 0 bases, in that order; junction bases with no gene match: 9. The germline V gene encodes CDR1 SGHTA and CDR2 FQGNSA. The CDR3 sequence: CASSSPDRTYSGNTIYF. In DNA, the CDR3 is TGTGCCAGCAGCTCTCCGGACAGGACTTACTCTGGAAACACCATATATTTT.

The chain carries TRBV2 and TRBJ2-1; 7 bases are shared with TRBD2. J gave up 1 base and V 10 bases, and 7 bases lay outside the gene matches. CDR3 size: 14 residues. CDR1 is SNHLY, CDR2 FYNNEI, per germline. CDR3 DNA sequence: TGTGCCACCTCGGTCGGGGGGTCCTACAATGAGCAGTTCTTC. This translates into CATSVGGSYNEQFF. Combining the CDR3 with reference TRBV2 and TRBJ2-1 gives the whole variable domain EPEVTQTPSHQVTQMGQEVILRCVPISNHLYFYWYRQILGQKVEFLVSFYNNEISEKSEIFDDQFSVERPDGSNFTLKIRSTKLEDSAMYFCATSVGGSYNEQFFGPGTRLTVL.

The chain uses TRBV5-5 and TRBJ2-2; D is uncertain. The germline CDR1 and CDR2 sequences are SGHKS and YYEKEE (reference sequence). The CDR3 runs to 13 residues. Trimming pared 2 bases from V and 6 bases from J, leaving 8 bases between. The CDR3 DNA reads TGTGCCAGCAGCTTAGGGCAACCCGGGGAGCTGTTTTTT. Translation: CASSLGQPGELFF.